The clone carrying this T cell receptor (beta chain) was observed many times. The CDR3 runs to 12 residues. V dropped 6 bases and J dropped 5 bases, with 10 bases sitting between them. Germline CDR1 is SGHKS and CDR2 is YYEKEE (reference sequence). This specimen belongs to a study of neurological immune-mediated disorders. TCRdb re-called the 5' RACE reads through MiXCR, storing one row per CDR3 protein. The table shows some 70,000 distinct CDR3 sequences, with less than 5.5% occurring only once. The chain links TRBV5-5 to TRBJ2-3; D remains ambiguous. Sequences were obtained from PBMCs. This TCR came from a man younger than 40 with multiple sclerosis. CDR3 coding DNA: TGTGCCAGCACCCCGGTCGGAGATACGCAGTATTTT. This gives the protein CASTPVGDTQYF.